This T cell receptor beta chain emerged from a study of blood T cell repertoires in COVID-19. This table comes from immunoSEQ multiplex PCR, and its TCRdb copy is limited to in-frame clones, with some not included. Of roughly 500,000 clones in the sample, roughly nine tenths were seen once. The source is a man younger than 35 with COVID-19, enrolled during active disease. The specimen was peripheral blood.

In nucleotides, the CDR3 is TGTGCCAGCAGCCCCCCAAACAGGGGACCTAGTAATGAAAAACTGTTTTTT. As protein: CASSPPNRGPSNEKLFF. The chain recombines TRBV7-9 with TRBJ1-4, with 7 bases that match TRBD1. Germline V CDR1 and CDR2: SEHNR, FQNEAQ (reference sequence). This CDR3 is built from 17 residues. J lost 4 bases, V lost 5 bases, and 13 bases had no gene match.